This TCR beta chain was retrieved from a study of blood T cell repertoires in COVID-19. Whole-study context: Italy, Spain and the United States were the sources of the convalescent and acute COVID-19 samples. The analysed material was cDNA or gDNA that came from T cells, B-cell-depleted T cells, or PBMCs.

Per the original data handling: How many nucleated cells were present was estimated from reference gene primer amplification. Here immunoSEQ multiplex PCR was the method, and the copy in TCRdb shows in-frame clones only, minus some. The V and J calls and clone size were taken over from that table, and D and trimming were inferred from the DNA. The sample lists roughly 190,000 clones, around 89% occurring once. Germline CDR1 SEHNR, CDR2 FQNEAQ (reference sequence). The V end was cut by 4 bases, the J end by 1 base, with 13 bases between. The CDR3 is made up of 15 amino acids. The V and J genes are TRBV7-9 and TRBJ1-2, with TRBD1 as a possible D gene (5 bases). The sequencing sample was made of peripheral blood. The source is a human donor in a cohort sampled during active COVID-19. CDR3 residues: CASSSGTDYNYGYTF. The DNA of the CDR3 is TGTGCCAGCAGCTCCGGGACTGACTATAACTATGGCTACACCTTC.